The clone carrying this TCR beta chain came up a few times. Its target is unknown. Study conclusions and caveats: Tumor Treg TCRs overlapped most with tumor naive CD4+ cells. Tumor memory CD4+ T cell TCR gene usage clustered with blood and lymph node memory CD4+ cells and lymph node naive CD4+ cells.

Constant-region reverse primers amplified full-length variable regions, followed by semi-nested Nested Universal Primer A PCR. Each CDR3 protein is one row after TCRdb ran MiXCR on the 5' RACE reads. Altogether some 64,000 distinct CDR3 sequences are present, 20% to 25% being singletons, with the ten largest covering about 2.7%. The germline V and J ends were trimmed by 6 bases and 4 bases, with 18 bases remaining between them. Germline CDR1 reads PRHDT; CDR2 reads FYEKMQ (reference sequence). The CDR3 runs 16 residues. The memory fraction was CD4+CD45RO+CD25- cells. The chain carries TRBV13 and TRBJ2-2; D possibly matches TRBD1 or TRBD2 (5 bases each). The source of this sequence is a female donor with breast cancer. Sequences were obtained from memory CD4+ T cells sorted from a lymph node. Documented subset: memory CD4+ T cells, CD4+CD45RO+CD25-. The chain's CDR3 is CASRTMGVSTTGELFF. CDR3 DNA sequence: TGTGCCAGCAGAACCATGGGGGTATCGACCACCGGGGAGCTGTTTTTT. The whole variable domain, filled in from reference TRBV13 and TRBJ2-2, reads AAGVIQSPRHLIKEKRETATLKCYPIPRHDTVYWYQQGPGQDPQFLISFYEKMQSDKGSIPDRFSAQQFSDYHSELNMSSLELGDSALYFCASRTMGVSTTGELFFGEGSRLTVL.